This record concerns one T cell receptor beta chain sequence. The antigen remains undetermined. Different DNA sequences within this sample yield the same CDR3. Running of the assay took place at deep level. Here immunoSEQ multiplex PCR was the method, and the copy in TCRdb shows in-frame clones only, minus some. The profile shows over 2 million clones, 85% to 95% of them singletons. This sample is drawn from a study of shared clonotypes between healthy human individuals. Study observations and caveats: The study found roughly 5% of naive CD4 clonotypes shared across four donors.

Division of CD4+ cells produced a CD45RA+ naive subset and a CD45RA-negative memory subset. The sequence was obtained from a man aged 18 to 29 in good health. Some clones in this sample may be carry-over from other donors' samples. What was sequenced was naive CD4+ T cells from PBMCs. Subset meaning: CD45RA+ positively selected.

DNA for the CDR3: TGTGCCTGGAGTGGAGGGAGCTCCTACAATGAGCAGTTCTTC. Its protein product is CAWSGGSSYNEQFF. The chain links TRBV30 to TRBJ2-1; tentatively, D is TRBD2 (5 bases). CDR1 and CDR2 (germline): GTSNPN, SVGIG (reference sequence). V was clipped by 1 base and J by 0 bases, with 7 bases between them. This CDR3 has 14 amino acids. Filled out from reference TRBV30 and TRBJ2-1, the complete variable domain reads SQTIHQWPATLVQPVGSPLSLECTVEGTSNPNLYWYRQAAGRGLQLLFYSVGIGQISSEVPQNLSASRPQDRQFILSSKKLLLSDSGFYLCAWSGGSSYNEQFFGPGTRLTVL.